The 28 T cell receptor beta chains below come from one sample, sequenced in a study of cytomegalovirus exposure and HLA in healthy donors. Both 60 Vbeta primers and 13 Jbeta primers went into the PCR. TCRdb's table, derived via immunoSEQ multiplex PCR, lists solely in-frame clones and lacks some. The sample has about 150,000 clones, approximately 80% seen once. Source material: PBMCs. The receptors were sampled from a man younger than 35 in good health and CMV-seronegative.

This chain uses TRBV19 with TRBJ2-5; 8 bases map to TRBD1. Germline values: CDR1 LNHDA, CDR2 SQIVND (reference sequence). CDR3 length: 17 residues. V dropped 4 bases and J dropped 0; count of bases not matched to a gene: 10. CDR3 sequence reads: CASSTPSQGAHQETQYF. DNA of the CDR3: TGTGCCAGTAGTACCCCATCGCAGGGGGCCCACCAAGAGACCCAGTACTTC.

V is TRBV7-9 and J is TRBJ1-2, with D unresolved. The CDR3 spans 14 residues. V shed 2 bases and J shed 4 bases, with 11 bases lying between them. CDR1 and CDR2 from the germline V gene are SEHNR and FQNEAQ (reference sequence). The CDR3 protein is CASSLPRESYGYTF. CDR3 coding DNA: TGTGCCAGCAGCTTACCGAGGGAGAGCTATGGCTACACCTTC.

The chain uses TRBV19 and TRBJ1-1; 7 positions agree with TRBD1. Germline-derived CDR1 and CDR2 are LNHDA and SQIVND (reference sequence). With V trimmed by 4 bases and J by 3 bases, 8 bases remained unmatched. The CDR3 has 15 residues. In nucleotides, the CDR3 is TGTGCCAGTAGTACCCGAAGACAGGGTTACACTGAAGCTTTCTTT. This encodes CASSTRRQGYTEAFF.

The CDR3 loop is CASSPRLADYEQYF. The CDR3 coding sequence is TGTGCCAGCAGTCCGAGACTAGCAGACTACGAGCAGTACTTC. This sequence joins TRBV14 and TRBJ2-5; 7 nucleotides line up with TRBD2. The J call may not be correct, given that the DNA end is closer to TRBJ2-7. The CDR3 runs 14 residues. Germline loops: CDR1 SGHDN, CDR2 FVKESK.

This chain uses TRBV2 with TRBJ2-3; TRBD2 might be the D (5 bases). The V and J ends lost 3 bases and 6 bases respectively, with 10 bases between them. The V gene's germline CDR1 is SNHLY and CDR2 FYNNEI. The CDR3 has 13 residues. The CDR3 DNA sequence: TGTGCCAGCAGTGACTCGGGATGGGATACGCAGTATTTT. Residues: CASSDSGWDTQYF.

The chain has TRBV7-3 and TRBJ2-2; D is ambiguous. The CDR3 runs 12 residues. Looked up from germline, CDR1 is SGHTA and CDR2 is FQGTGA. Trimming pared 6 bases from V and 5 bases from J, leaving 7 bases between. CDR3 sequence: CASRSSTGELFF. The CDR3 DNA reads as TGTGCCAGCAGGAGCTCGACCGGGGAGCTGTTTTTT.

V gene TRBV27 combines with J gene TRBJ2-5; 7 nucleotides line up with TRBD2. CDR1 is MNHEY and CDR2 is SMNVEV in the germline V gene (reference sequence). Trimming cost V 8 bases and J 3 bases; bases outside gene matches: 12. The CDR3 runs to 15 residues. The DNA for the CDR3 is TGTGCCAGCCCCCCGGGGGGAAACAGGAAAGAGACCCAGTACTTC. Protein: CASPPGGNRKETQYF.

The V and J genes are TRBV9 and TRBJ2-5; TRBD2 aligns across 9 bases. The CDR3 has 16 amino acids. The germline gives CDR1 SGDLS, CDR2 YYNGEE. J gave up 1 base and V 0 bases, and 4 bases lay outside the gene matches. CDR3 loop: CASSVDSGGFQETQYF. The CDR3 DNA reads TGTGCCAGCAGCGTAGATAGCGGGGGCTTCCAAGAGACCCAGTACTTC.

The chain employs TRBV5-4 and TRBJ2-7; D is possibly TRBD2 (6 bases). Trimming took off 0 bases at V and 2 bases at J, with 9 bases between the two ends. This CDR3 is built from 14 residues. CDR1 is SGHNT, CDR2 YYREEE, per germline (reference sequence). The CDR3 region has the DNA TGTGCCAGCAGCTTGGATAGCGGAGCCTACGAGCAGTACTTC. This codes for CASSLDSGAYEQYF.

The chain recombines TRBV19 with TRBJ1-4, with no clear D. Germline CDR1 and CDR2: LNHDA and SQIVND (reference sequence). The CDR3 length is 13 residues. The V and J ends lost 7 bases and 4 bases respectively, with 10 bases between them. The CDR3 region is CASTRRSNEKLFF. CDR3 DNA sequence: TGTGCCAGTACGCGAAGAAGTAATGAAAAACTGTTTTTT.

In this sample, this clone turned up a few times. The chain employs TRBV18 and TRBJ2-5; tentatively, D is TRBD2 (6 bases). The J call is doubtful: the DNA matches TRBJ2-7 better. From germline, CDR1 is KGHSH and CDR2 LQKENI. CDR3 length: 14 residues. The CDR3, as DNA: TGTGCCAGCTCACCCCCCCCGCTAGCGTTCGAGCAGTACTTC. Amino acids: CASSPPPLAFEQYF.

The rearrangement uses TRBV14 and TRBJ1-1; 7 nucleotides agree with TRBD1. CDR1 SGHDN and CDR2 FVKESK come from the germline V gene. J gave up 4 bases and V 7 bases, and 12 bases lay outside the gene matches. The CDR3 covers 15 residues. The CDR3 nucleotides read TGTGCCAGCATCTTCACAGGGGAAAATGGCACTGAAGCTTTCTTT. Encoded protein: CASIFTGENGTEAFF.

V usage is TRBV5-1 and J usage is TRBJ1-2; 9 bases fit TRBD1. V was clipped by 4 bases and J by 4 bases; unmatched bases: 8. Per the germline V gene, CDR1 is SGHRS and CDR2 is YFSETQ. CDR3 length equals 15 residues. CDR3 amino acids: CASSIQDRGAYGYTF. The DNA of the CDR3 is TGCGCCAGCAGCATCCAGGACAGGGGCGCCTATGGCTACACCTTC.

The chain has TRBV27 and TRBJ1-2, with 9 bases lining up with TRBD1. The CDR3 runs 15 residues. V was clipped by 7 bases and J by 8 bases; unmatched bases: 14. CDR1 and CDR2 from the germline V gene are MNHEY and SMNVEV (reference sequence). CDR3 sequence reads: CASTPGIGDREGYTF. The CDR3 DNA follows: TGTGCCAGCACCCCAGGGATAGGGGACAGGGAAGGCTACACCTTC.

This clone was detected a few times. The chain employs TRBV6-6 and TRBJ1-5; tentative D call: TRBD1 (5 bases). Per the germline V gene, CDR1 is MNHNY and CDR2 is SVGAGI (reference sequence). The ends were cut back, 6 bases at V and 6 bases at J, with 12 bases in the middle. CDR3 length equals 13 residues. The CDR3 DNA is TGTGCCAGCAGATTTCCAGACAGTCAGCCCCAGCATTTT. Translating gives CASRFPDSQPQHF.

This chain uses TRBV5-5 with TRBJ2-3; 10 bases are a match to TRBD1. The CDR3 is 18 residues long. Germline V gives CDR1 SGHKS, CDR2 YYEKEE (reference sequence). The V segment lost 1 base and the J segment 2 bases; nucleotides outside the gene matches: 10. This CDR3 is CASSLRGTGAENTDTQYF. CDR3 bases: TGTGCCAGCAGCTTGAGGGGGACAGGGGCGGAGAACACAGATACGCAGTATTTT. The variable domain in full, with the rest retrieved from reference TRBV5-5 and TRBJ2-3, is DAGVTQSPTHLIKTRGQQVTLRCSPISGHKSVSWYQQVLGQGPQFIFQYYEKEERGRGNFPDRFSARQFPNYSSELNVNALLLGDSALYLCASSLRGTGAENTDTQYFGPGTRLTVL.

The chain employs TRBV6-6 and TRBJ1-5, with no clear D. Trimming removed 2 bases at V and 4 bases at J, with 3 bases between. CDR3 length: 12 residues. Germline V lookup: CDR1 MNHNY, CDR2 SVGAGI (reference sequence). CDR3 amino acids: CASSYLNQPQHF. The CDR3 DNA sequence: TGTGCCAGCAGTTACCTAAATCAGCCCCAGCATTTT.

The chain uses TRBV11-3 and TRBJ2-7; D uncertain. The CDR3 consists of 17 residues. V lost 0 bases, J lost 0 bases, and 15 bases lay in between. Germline V lookup: CDR1 SGHNT, CDR2 YENEEA. CDR3 loop: CASSLETWAESSYEQYF. The CDR3 DNA reads as TGTGCCAGCAGCTTAGAAACTTGGGCCGAGAGCTCCTACGAGCAGTACTTC.

The chain links TRBV5-1 to TRBJ1-2; D is possibly TRBD1 (6 bases). CDR1 is SGHRS, CDR2 YFSETQ, per germline. The CDR3 has 13 amino acids. V shed 4 bases and J shed 4 bases, with 11 bases lying between them. The CDR3 coding sequence is TGCGCCAGCAGCCCGGACAGAACCTATGGCTACACCTTC. Protein sequence: CASSPDRTYGYTF.

The J gene is TRBJ2-7, the V gene TRBV6-1; TRBD1 aligns across 9 bases. There are 13 residues in the CDR3. The germline gives CDR1 MNHNS, CDR2 SASEGT. V trimming: 6 bases; J trimming: 7 bases; junction bases outside the gene matches: 7. Written as DNA, the CDR3 is TGTGCCAGCAGAGTACAGGGGGCGGGTGAGCAGTACTTC. Protein: CASRVQGAGEQYF.

This chain joins TRBV25-1 and TRBJ2-1; TRBD1 is a possible D gene (5 bases). V lost 4 bases to trimming and J lost 6 bases, with 19 bases between them. This CDR3 region has 16 residues. The germline CDR1 and CDR2 sequences are MGHDK and SYGVNS. CDR3 in DNA: TGTGCCAGCAGTGCAGCGACAGTGGTCCTTGCCAATGAGCAGTTCTTC. As protein: CASSAATVVLANEQFF.

About this clone: A read error may account for a junction end that differs from germline. V is TRBV7-7 and J is TRBJ2-1; tentatively, D is TRBD1 (6 bases). In germline, CDR1 is SSHAT, CDR2 FNYEAQ (reference sequence). This CDR3 region has 14 residues. In DNA form, the CDR3 reads TGTGCTAGCAGCCCCTCAGGGGTGGTGGATGAGCAGTTCTTC. Protein product: CASSPSGVVDEQFF.

This rearrangement joins TRBV7-2 to TRBJ2-1; D might be TRBD1 (6 bases). The CDR3 is 13 residues long. The germline V gene encodes CDR1 SGHTA and CDR2 FQGNSA. The V and J ends lost 4 bases and 4 bases respectively, with 8 bases between them. The CDR3 loop reads CASSWTEYNEQFF. In DNA form, the CDR3 reads TGTGCCAGCAGCTGGACAGAATACAATGAGCAGTTCTTC.

The chain uses TRBV6-5 and TRBJ2-2; 11 bases match TRBD2. Trimming cost V 2 bases and J 10 bases; bases outside gene matches: 6. The CDR3 totals 15 residues. Germline loops: CDR1 MNHEY, CDR2 SVGAGI. CDR3 bases: TGTGCCAGCAGTTACAGTACTAGCGGGGGTGTGGAGCTGTTTTTT. Translating it yields CASSYSTSGGVELFF.

The V and J genes are TRBV4-1 and TRBJ2-4, with TRBD2 matching over 7 bases. V gave up 2 bases and J gave up 6 bases; unmatched junction bases: 7. Germline lookup yields CDR1 MGHRA and CDR2 YSYEKL. The CDR3 sequence is 15 residues long. CDR3 DNA: TGCGCCAGCAGCCAATTGGTAGCGGGTCTAAACATTCAGTACTTC. Translated: CASSQLVAGLNIQYF.

This chain links TRBV6-6 with TRBJ1-3, with a tentative D call TRBD1 (5 bases). V was shortened by 0 bases and J by 4 bases, with 10 bases between the two germline ends. CDR3 size: 15 residues. Germline CDR1 reads MNHNY; CDR2 reads SVGAGI (reference sequence). CDR3 sequence: CASSYSRVGGNTIYF. DNA for the CDR3: TGTGCCAGCAGTTACTCCAGGGTGGGGGGAAACACCATATATTTT.

The chain links TRBV9 to TRBJ2-2; no clear D. This CDR3 region has 16 residues. V was clipped by 0 bases and J by 5 bases, with 14 bases between them. In germline, CDR1 is SGDLS, CDR2 YYNGEE. CDR3 amino acids: CASSVVGEPNTGELFF. The CDR3 bases are TGTGCCAGCAGCGTAGTGGGCGAACCTAATACCGGGGAGCTGTTTTTT. Complete variable domain (other parts from reference TRBV9 and TRBJ2-2): DSGVTQTPKHLITATGQRVTLRCSPRSGDLSVYWYQQSLDQGLQFLIQYYNGEERAKGNILERFSAQQFPDLHSELNLSSLELGDSALYFCASSVVGEPNTGELFFGEGSRLTVL.

The genes are TRBV15 and TRBJ1-2; D remains unclear. The V end was cut by 0 bases, the J end by 0 bases, with 8 bases between. The CDR3 runs 15 residues. The germline V gene encodes CDR1 LNHNV and CDR2 YYDKDF (reference sequence). The CDR3 region is CATSREYGTNYGYTF. The DNA for the CDR3 is TGTGCCACCAGCAGAGAATACGGTACTAACTATGGCTACACCTTC. The whole variable domain, filled in from reference TRBV15 and TRBJ1-2, reads DAMVIQNPRYQVTQFGKPVTLSCSQTLNHNVMYWYQQKSSQAPKLLFHYYDKDFNNEADTPDNFQSRRPNTSFCFLDIRSPGLGDTAMYLCATSREYGTNYGYTFGSGTRLTVV.